The rows below give T cell receptor beta chains drawn from one sample of a study of blood T cell repertoires in COVID-19. Sequencing was performed with immunoSEQ multiplex PCR; in TCRdb, only in-frame clones are kept and a portion is missing. The sample carries hundreds of thousands of clones, roughly 88% recorded once. Sample: PBMCs or T cells enriched from blood (not recorded which). These receptors came from a woman under 30 who had been exposed to COVID-19. CDR3s include the opening cysteine and the closing phenylalanine or tryptophan. A D gene is named only where the DNA matches it firmly. Size values are once, few and many counts, or a class for expanded clones, and some rows have none.

size	V	D	J	DNA	CDR3
.	TRBV27	.	TRBJ2-1	TGTGCCAGCAGCCCAGGCCGCGTGCCCAAAAGCTACAATGAGCAGTTCTTC	CASSPGRVPKSYNEQFF
.	TRBV10-1	TRBD1	TRBJ1-5	TGCGCCAGCAGCTCAGGGACAGACAATCAGCCCCAGCATTTT	CASSSGTDNQPQHF
once	TRBV7-8	TRBD1	TRBJ1-5	TGTGCCAGCAGTCGGCAGGGGGCTGGGAATCAGCCCCAGCATTTT	CASSRQGAGNQPQHF
.	TRBV18	.	TRBJ2-5	TGTGCCAGCTCAAAGCGCGGTGAGACCCAGTACTTC	CASSKRGETQYF
.	TRBV5-1	.	TRBJ2-5	TGCGCCAGCAGCTTGGCACTACAGGGCGGTGTAGGGACCCAGTACTTC	CASSLALQGGVGTQYF
.	TRBV18	.	TRBJ1-6	TGTGCCAGCTCACCACTTAGGGGAACCGGCAATTCACCCCTCCACTTT	CASSPLRGTGNSPLHF
.	TRBV3-1/TRBV3-2	.	TRBJ1-1	TGTGCCAGCAGCCCCGTGGGCGCTGAAGCTTTCTTT	CASSPVGAEAFF
few	TRBV30	.	TRBJ2-1	TGTGCCTGGAGTGTTCAGGGTGGGCCCTACAATGAGCAGTTCTTC	CAWSVQGGPYNEQFF
.	TRBV3-1/TRBV3-2	.	TRBJ2-1	TGTGCCAGCAGCCAAGCTCCCGGGAGCGGTGAAAACGAGCAGTTCTTC	CASSQAPGSGENEQFF
.	TRBV7-8	.	TRBJ1-5	TGTGCCAGCAGCTCATGGGGGGGCAATCAGCCCCAGCATTTT	CASSSWGGNQPQHF
.	TRBV19	.	TRBJ1-5	TGTGCCAGTAGTATTTTTTGGGGGGAGGGTCAGCCCCAGCATTTT	CASSIFWGEGQPQHF
.	TRBV15	.	TRBJ1-3	TGTGCCACCAGCAAGAGTCGTATAAACACCATATATTTT	CATSKSRINTIYF
.	TRBV2	.	TRBJ1-5	TGTGCCAGCTCGAGGCTAGGTAGCAATCAGCCCCAGCATTTT	CASSRLGSNQPQHF
few	TRBV7-9	TRBD1	TRBJ1-6	TGTGCCAGCATCCAGACAGGGGATAATTCACCCCTCCACTTT	CASIQTGDNSPLHF
.	TRBV18	.	TRBJ2-7	TGTGCCAGCTCACGAGGGAGCTCCTACGAGCAGTACTTC	CASSRGSSYEQYF
.	TRBV7-3	TRBD1	TRBJ2-5	TGTGCCAGCAGCCCACAGGGGGCCAGGGAGACCCAGTACTTC	CASSPQGARETQYF
.	TRBV11-2	.	TRBJ1-1	TGTGCCAGCAGCTTAGGTAATACCGCGAGAAAAGCTTTCTTT	CASSLGNTARKAFF
.	TRBV10-3	TRBD2	TRBJ2-5	TGTGCCATCAGTGTGCTAGCGGGGGTGGAGACCCAGTACTTC	CAISVLAGVETQYF
.	TRBV7-8	TRBD1	TRBJ1-2	TGTGCCAGCAGCCCCCGGACAGGGGACACGTATGGCTACACCTTC	CASSPRTGDTYGYTF
once	TRBV28	TRBD1	TRBJ1-2	TGTGCCAGCAGTTGGGGGGACAGGAGCTACACCTTC	CASSWGDRSYTF
.	TRBV10-2	.	TRBJ1-2	TGCGCCAGCAGTGAGGTGACAGTCTATGGCTACACCTTC	CASSEVTVYGYTF
.	TRBV18	.	TRBJ1-5	TGTGCCAGCTCACCAGGGCAGGGGAATCAGCCCCAGCATTTT	CASSPGQGNQPQHF
.	TRBV15	TRBD1	TRBJ1-1	TGTGCCACCAAAACGACAGGGACTTACACTGAAGCTTTCTTT	CATKTTGTYTEAFF
.	TRBV11-3	.	TRBJ2-1	TGTGCCAGCAGCCGTAGCGGATTATTTTCCTACAATGAGCAGTTCTTC	CASSRSGLFSYNEQFF
.	TRBV28	TRBD1	TRBJ1-2	TGTGCCAGCAGTCACGACAGGGAGAGTAACTATGGCTACACCTTC	CASSHDRESNYGYTF
.	TRBV10-1	TRBD2	TRBJ2-7	TGCGCCAGCAGGCCGAGGTTTAAGCGGGAGACCTACGAGCAGTACTTC	CASRPRFKRETYEQYF
.	TRBV2	TRBD2	TRBJ2-1	TGTGCCAGCAATATACCCCGGGGGGGCCCGGGAAATGTAGTGCAGTTCTTC	CASNIPRGGPGNVVQFF
once	TRBV15	.	TRBJ2-7	TGTGCCACCAGCACCAGAGGTGCACCCTACGAGCAGTACTTC	CATSTRGAPYEQYF
.	TRBV21-1	.	TRBJ2-1	TGTGCCAGCAGCAAAGGTGGCATCCGGGGGAGGAACAATGAGCAGTTCTTC	CASSKGGIRGRNNEQFF
.	TRBV3-1/TRBV3-2	TRBD2	TRBJ2-3	TGTGCCAGCAGCCAAGGGTACAGCGGGAGCCACACAGATACGCAGTATTTT	CASSQGYSGSHTDTQYF
.	TRBV4-2	TRBD2	TRBJ2-5	TGTGCCAGCAGCCAAGACGGGCGGGGGGGCCAGGAGACCCAGTACTTC	CASSQDGRGGQETQYF
.	TRBV28	.	TRBJ1-2	TGTGCCAGCACCTACTTCGGCGGGGGGCGCGGCTACACCTTC	CASTYFGGGRGYTF
.	TRBV6-2/TRBV6-3	TRBD1	TRBJ1-2	TGTGCCAGCAGTCCCGTCCCGGGACAGGGGATAATTGGCTACACCTTC	CASSPVPGQGIIGYTF
.	TRBV18	.	TRBJ2-7	TGTGCCAGCTCACCCCTAGGAAAGGGACACTACGAGCAGTACTTC	CASSPLGKGHYEQYF
.	TRBV28	TRBD1	TRBJ1-4	TGTGCCATCCCGGACCGGGACAGGGCGGCTGCTAATGAAAAACTGTTTTTT	CAIPDRDRAAANEKLFF
.	TRBV7-2	.	TRBJ1-5	TGTGCCAGCAGCTTAGATTATGGCAATCAGCCCCAGCATTTT	CASSLDYGNQPQHF
.	TRBV28	TRBD1	TRBJ1-5	TGTGCCAGCAGTCAAACAGGGGGAATCAATCAGCCCCAGCATTTT	CASSQTGGINQPQHF
.	TRBV5-1	TRBD2	TRBJ2-1	TGCGCCAGCAGCTTGAGACTAGCGGGAGTCTATGAGCAGTTCTTC	CASSLRLAGVYEQFF
.	TRBV10-3	.	TRBJ2-6	TGTGCCATCAGTGACAAGCCGGGGGGCCTCCCTGGGGCCAACGTCCTGACTTTC	CAISDKPGGLPGANVLTF
.	TRBV27	.	TRBJ2-5	TGTGCCAGCAGGCAACAGGGAATGGAGACCCAGTACTTC	CASRQQGMETQYF
.	TRBV4-3	.	TRBJ1-3	TGCGCCAGCAGCCAAGGGTATCTATCTGGAAACACCATATATTTT	CASSQGYLSGNTIYF